In this sample, the clone carrying this TCR beta chain turned up once. J lost 3 bases, V lost 2 bases, and 7 bases had no gene match. Germline assignment: CDR1 MNHEY and CDR2 SVGAGI. The CDR3 contains 16 residues. The assay was immunoSEQ multiplex PCR, and TCRdb's table has in-frame clones only and misses some. The repertoire includes 160,000 or so clones, about four fifths of them detected once, and more than 7.5% sits in the top ten. The entry originates in a study of blood T cell repertoires in COVID-19. Study in general: Some COVID-19 samples were acute and others convalescent; all came from the United States, Italy and Spain.

Sequenced sample: peripheral blood. This clonotype was sampled from a woman between 65 and 79 years old with acute or convalescent COVID-19. This chain links TRBV6-5 with TRBJ2-7, with 10 bases identical to TRBD2. Here the CDR3 reads CASSYAGTSEGYEQYF. Written as DNA, the CDR3 is TGTGCCAGCAGTTACGCCGGGACTAGCGAGGGCTACGAGCAGTACTTC.